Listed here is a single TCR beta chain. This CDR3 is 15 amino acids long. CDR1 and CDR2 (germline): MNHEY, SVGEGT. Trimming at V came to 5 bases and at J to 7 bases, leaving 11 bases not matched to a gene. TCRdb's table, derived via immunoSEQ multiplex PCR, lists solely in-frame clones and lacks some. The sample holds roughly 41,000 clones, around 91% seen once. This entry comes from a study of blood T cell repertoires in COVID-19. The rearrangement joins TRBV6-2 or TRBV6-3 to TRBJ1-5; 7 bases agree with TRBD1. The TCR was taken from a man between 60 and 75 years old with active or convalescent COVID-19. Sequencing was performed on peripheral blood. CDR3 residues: CASSPDRVGLQPQHF. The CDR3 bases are TGTGCCAGCAGTCCCGACAGGGTTGGGTTGCAGCCCCAGCATTTT.